One TCR beta chain is described in this entry. Its antigen is not identified. Unrecorded immune exposures were likely, despite nominal health at sampling. The data were taken from a study of cytomegalovirus exposure and HLA in healthy donors. Study results and caveats: Sequencing likely generated an artifact that appeared as a cluster of highly shared sequence variants. Fewer N-insertions (relative to the 666-donor mean) were reportedly seen in an Asian-associated ancestry cluster in a later analysis. TCR beta V- and J-gene trimming was later associated with a missense DCLRE1C variant.

This CDR3 comprises 15 residues. PCR employed 60 Vbeta and 13 Jbeta primers. Measured with immunoSEQ multiplex PCR; TCRdb has only the in-frame clones, and not every one. Of under 110,000 clones in the sample, around 85% were seen once. The sequence was obtained from a man aged 25-40 years in good health and CMV-seronegative. The gene calls are TRBV1 and TRBJ2-2; no DNA check was done on the table's D call, TRBD1. TRBV1 counts as a pseudogene. Sequenced sample: PBMCs. In nucleotides, the CDR3 is TGCACCAGCAGCCAGGGACATAGGGACACCGGGGAGCTGTTTTTT. Translation: CTSSQGHRDTGELFF.